Sequencing of this TCR beta chain was carried out in a study of cytomegalovirus exposure and HLA in healthy donors. It was with 60 Vbeta and 13 Jbeta primers that the PCR ran. Assay: immunoSEQ multiplex PCR; the TCRdb copy retains only in-frame clones and omits some. The profile shows some 95,000 clones, around 71% of them singletons. The CDR3 has 14 residues. Trimming cost V 5 bases and J 3 bases; bases outside gene matches: 5. Per germline, CDR1 SGHAT and CDR2 FQNNGV. About this clone itself: No antigen is known for it.

General study results and limits: In vitro assays verified that three CMV-associated chains recognized CMV antigens specifically.

The specimen was PBMCs. The sequence derives from a man aged 25-45 years in good health and CMV-seronegative. This chain joins TRBV11-2 and TRBJ2-7; 9 bases are a match to TRBD2. The CDR3 DNA reads as TGTGCCAGCAGCCCAGCGGGGGGTTTCTACGAGCAGTACTTC. It codes for CASSPAGGFYEQYF.